This T cell receptor beta chain derives from a study of T cells in Graves' hyperthyroidism and ophthalmopathy. Whole-study results and caveats: Most thyroid clonotypes that were expanded above 0.001 also turned up in blood. Model-based prediction identified ophthalmopathy a median about 7 months prior to its onset.

Investigators excluded patients with uncontrolled infection, other autoimmune disease, pregnancy or lactation. Diagnosis relied on clinical symptoms, serum thyroxine and TRAb, thyroid ultrasound and orbital computed tomography. This clonotype came up many times. The antigen is undetermined. Amplified TCR beta CDR3 regions came from RNA transcripts. RT-PCR in the first round (using the HTBI primer set) targeted the TCR CDR3. Each CDR3 protein is one row after TCRdb ran MiXCR on the multiplex PCR reads. This sample has 250,000 to 350,000 distinct CDR3 sequences, with approximately 15% found just once. The TCR comes from a woman between 55 and 75 years old with Graves' ophthalmopathy. Sample: blood.

The CDR3 DNA is TGTGCCAGCAGCTTAAGGGTTACAGGAGAGGTCTCCTACAATGAGCAGTTCTTC. Its translation: CASSLRVTGEVSYNEQFF. This chain connects TRBV7-6 to TRBJ2-1; D possibly corresponds to TRBD1 (5 bases). CDR1 and CDR2 (germline): SGHVS, FNYEAQ. The CDR3 contains 18 residues. Trimming removed 2 bases at V and 0 bases at J, with 17 bases between.